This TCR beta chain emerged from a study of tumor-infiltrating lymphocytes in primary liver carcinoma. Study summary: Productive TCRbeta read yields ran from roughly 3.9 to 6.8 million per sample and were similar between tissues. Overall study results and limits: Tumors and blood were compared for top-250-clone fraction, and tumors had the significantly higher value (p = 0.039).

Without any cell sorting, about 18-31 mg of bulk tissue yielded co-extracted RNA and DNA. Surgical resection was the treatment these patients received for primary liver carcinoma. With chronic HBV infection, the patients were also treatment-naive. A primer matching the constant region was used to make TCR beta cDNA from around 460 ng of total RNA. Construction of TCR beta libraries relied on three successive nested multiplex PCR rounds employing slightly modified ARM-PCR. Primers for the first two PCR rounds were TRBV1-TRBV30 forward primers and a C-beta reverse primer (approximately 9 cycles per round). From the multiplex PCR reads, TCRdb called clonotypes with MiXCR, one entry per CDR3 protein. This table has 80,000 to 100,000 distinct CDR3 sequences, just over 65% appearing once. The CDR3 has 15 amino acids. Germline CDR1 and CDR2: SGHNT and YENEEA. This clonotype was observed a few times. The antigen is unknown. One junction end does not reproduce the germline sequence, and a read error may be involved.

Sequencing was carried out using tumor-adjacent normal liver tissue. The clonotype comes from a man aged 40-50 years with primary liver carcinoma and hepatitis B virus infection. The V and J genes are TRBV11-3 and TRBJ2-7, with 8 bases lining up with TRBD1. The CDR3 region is CASSLGAGGGYEQYF. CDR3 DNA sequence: TGCGCCAGCAGCTTAGGGGCAGGGGGCGGCTACGAGCAGTACTTC.